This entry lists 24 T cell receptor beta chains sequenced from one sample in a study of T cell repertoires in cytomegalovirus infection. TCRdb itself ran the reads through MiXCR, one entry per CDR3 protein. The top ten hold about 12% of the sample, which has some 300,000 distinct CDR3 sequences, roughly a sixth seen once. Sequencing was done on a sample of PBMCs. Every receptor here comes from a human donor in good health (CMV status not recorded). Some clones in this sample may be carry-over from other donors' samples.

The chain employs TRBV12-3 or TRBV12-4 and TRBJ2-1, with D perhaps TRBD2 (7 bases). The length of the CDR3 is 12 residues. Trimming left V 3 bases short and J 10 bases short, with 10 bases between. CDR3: CASSFRGLEQFF. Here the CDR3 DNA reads TGTGCCAGCAGTTTCAGGGGACTAGAGCAGTTCTTC.

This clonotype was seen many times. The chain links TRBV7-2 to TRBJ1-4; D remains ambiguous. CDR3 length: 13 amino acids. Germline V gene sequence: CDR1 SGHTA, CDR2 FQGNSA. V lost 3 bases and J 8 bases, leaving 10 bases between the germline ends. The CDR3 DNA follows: TGTGCCAGCAGCTTTAAGTTAAGGGAAAAACTGTTTTTT. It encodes CASSFKLREKLFF.

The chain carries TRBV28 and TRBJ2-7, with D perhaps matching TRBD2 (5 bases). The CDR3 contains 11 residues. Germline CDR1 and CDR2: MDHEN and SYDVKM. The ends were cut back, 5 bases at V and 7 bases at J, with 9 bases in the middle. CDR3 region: CASSALVEQYF. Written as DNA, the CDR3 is TGTGCCAGCAGTGCACTAGTGGAGCAGTACTTC.

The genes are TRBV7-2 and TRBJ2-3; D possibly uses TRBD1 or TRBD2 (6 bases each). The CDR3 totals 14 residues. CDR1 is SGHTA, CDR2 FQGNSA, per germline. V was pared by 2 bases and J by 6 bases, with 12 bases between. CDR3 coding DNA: TGTGCCAGCAGCTTATTCGGGGGCAGGGATACGCAGTATTTT. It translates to CASSLFGGRDTQYF.

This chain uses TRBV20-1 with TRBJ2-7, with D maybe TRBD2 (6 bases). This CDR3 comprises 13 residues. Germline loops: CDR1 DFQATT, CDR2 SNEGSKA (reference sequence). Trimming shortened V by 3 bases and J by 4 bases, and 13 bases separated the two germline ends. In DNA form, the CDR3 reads TGCAGTGCTAGTGTCCGGGGAGGATACGAGCAGTACTTC. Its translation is CSASVRGGYEQYF.

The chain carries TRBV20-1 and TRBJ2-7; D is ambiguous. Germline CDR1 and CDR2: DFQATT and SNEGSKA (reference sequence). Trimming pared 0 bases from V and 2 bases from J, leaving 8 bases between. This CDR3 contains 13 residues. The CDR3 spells CSARDLGTYEQYF. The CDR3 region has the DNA TGCAGTGCTAGAGATTTGGGCACCTACGAGCAGTACTTC.

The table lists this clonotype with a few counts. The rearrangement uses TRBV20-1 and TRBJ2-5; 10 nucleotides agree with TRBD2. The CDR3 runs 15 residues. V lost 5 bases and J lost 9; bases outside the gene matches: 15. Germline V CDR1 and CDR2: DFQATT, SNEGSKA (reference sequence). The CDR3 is CSASPVTSGASPQYF. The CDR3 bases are TGCAGTGCTTCCCCCGTCACTAGCGGGGCATCCCCCCAGTACTTC.

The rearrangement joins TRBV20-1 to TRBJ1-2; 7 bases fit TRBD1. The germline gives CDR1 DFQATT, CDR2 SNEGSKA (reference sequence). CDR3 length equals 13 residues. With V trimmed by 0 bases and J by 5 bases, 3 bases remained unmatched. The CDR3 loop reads CSAREPGGYGYTF. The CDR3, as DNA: TGCAGTGCTAGAGAGCCAGGGGGATATGGCTACACCTTC.

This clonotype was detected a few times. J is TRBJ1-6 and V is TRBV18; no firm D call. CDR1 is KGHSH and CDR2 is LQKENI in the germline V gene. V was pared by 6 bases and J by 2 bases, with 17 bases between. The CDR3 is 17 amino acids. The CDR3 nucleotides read TGTGCCAGCTCCCCTGGATACGTGGTGACCTATAATTCACCCCTCCACTTT. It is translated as CASSPGYVVTYNSPLHF.

The CDR3 DNA is TGTGCTAGTGGTTTGGGGACAGGGGGCCCAACCGATGAGCAGTTCTTC. Its protein is CASGLGTGGPTDEQFF. The chain employs TRBV12-5 and TRBJ2-1; 11 nucleotides align to TRBD1. The V gene's germline CDR1 is LGHNT and CDR2 FRNRAP. V shed 1 base and J 8 bases; nucleotides not matched to a gene: 7. The CDR3 is 16 amino acids. The whole variable domain, remainder taken from reference TRBV12-5 and TRBJ2-1, is DARVTQTPRHKVTEMGQEVTMRCQPILGHNTVFWYRQTMMQGLELLAYFRNRAPLDDSGMPKDRFSAEMPDATLATLKIQPSEPRDSAVYFCASGLGTGGPTDEQFFGPGTRLTVL.

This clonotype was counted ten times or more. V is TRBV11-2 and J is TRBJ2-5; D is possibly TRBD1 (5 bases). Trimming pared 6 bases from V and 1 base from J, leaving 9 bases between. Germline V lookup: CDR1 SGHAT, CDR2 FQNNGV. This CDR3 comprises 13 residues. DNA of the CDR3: TGTGCCAGCAGTCGGACAACCCAAGAGACCCAGTACTTC. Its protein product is CASSRTTQETQYF.

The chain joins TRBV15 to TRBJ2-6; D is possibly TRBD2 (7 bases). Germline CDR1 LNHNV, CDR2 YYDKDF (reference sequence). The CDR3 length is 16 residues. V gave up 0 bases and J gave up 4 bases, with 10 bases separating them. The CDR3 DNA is TGTGCCACCAGCAGAGAGGGGGGGGCCGGGGCCAACGTCCTGACTTTC. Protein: CATSREGGAGANVLTF. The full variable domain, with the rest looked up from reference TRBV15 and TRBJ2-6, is DAMVIQNPRYQVTQFGKPVTLSCSQTLNHNVMYWYQQKSSQAPKLLFHYYDKDFNNEADTPDNFQSRRPNTSFCFLDIRSPGLGDTAMYLCATSREGGAGANVLTFGAGSRLTVL.

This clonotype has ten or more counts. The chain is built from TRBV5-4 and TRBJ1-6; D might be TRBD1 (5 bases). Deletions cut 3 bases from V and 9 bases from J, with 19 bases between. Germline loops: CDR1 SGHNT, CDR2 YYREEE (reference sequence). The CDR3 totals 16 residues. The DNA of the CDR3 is TGTGCCAGCAGCTCGGGACGTGGGATTAATGGTTCACCCCTCCACTTT. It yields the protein CASSSGRGINGSPLHF.

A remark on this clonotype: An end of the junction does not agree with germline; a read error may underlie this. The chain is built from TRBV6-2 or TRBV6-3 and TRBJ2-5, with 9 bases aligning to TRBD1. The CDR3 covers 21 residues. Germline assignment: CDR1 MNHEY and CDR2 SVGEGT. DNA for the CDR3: TGTGCCAACAGTTCCGAACCGCCTTGGGGAGGGTTCGGGACAGGGCAAGAGACCCAGTACTTC. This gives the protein CANSSEPPWGGFGTGQETQYF.

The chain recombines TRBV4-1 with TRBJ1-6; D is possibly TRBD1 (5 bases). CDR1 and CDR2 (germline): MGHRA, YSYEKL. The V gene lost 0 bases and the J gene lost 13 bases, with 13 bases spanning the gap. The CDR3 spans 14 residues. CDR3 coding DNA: TGCGCCAGCAGCCAAGAACGGGGGTGGTCCCCCCTCCACTTT. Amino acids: CASSQERGWSPLHF.

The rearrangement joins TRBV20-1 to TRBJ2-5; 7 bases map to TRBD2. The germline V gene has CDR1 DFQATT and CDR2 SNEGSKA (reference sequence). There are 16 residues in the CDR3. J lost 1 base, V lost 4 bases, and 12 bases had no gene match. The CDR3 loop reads CSAINPRGRAQETQYF. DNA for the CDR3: TGCAGTGCTATCAATCCTCGGGGGAGGGCCCAAGAGACCCAGTACTTC.

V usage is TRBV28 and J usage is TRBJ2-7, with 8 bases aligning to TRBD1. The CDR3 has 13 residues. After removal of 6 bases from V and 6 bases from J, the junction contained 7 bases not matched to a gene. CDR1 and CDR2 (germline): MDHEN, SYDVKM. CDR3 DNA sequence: TGTGCCAGCAGGCGCCAGGGGGCTCGCGAGCAGTACTTC. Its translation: CASRRQGAREQYF.

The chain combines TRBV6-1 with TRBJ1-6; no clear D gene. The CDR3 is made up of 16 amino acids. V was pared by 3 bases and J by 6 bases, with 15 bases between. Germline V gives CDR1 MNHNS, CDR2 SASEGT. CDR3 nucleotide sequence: TGTGCCAGCAGTGACAGGTGGGGTCCGGGTAATTCACCCCTCCACTTT. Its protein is CASSDRWGPGNSPLHF.

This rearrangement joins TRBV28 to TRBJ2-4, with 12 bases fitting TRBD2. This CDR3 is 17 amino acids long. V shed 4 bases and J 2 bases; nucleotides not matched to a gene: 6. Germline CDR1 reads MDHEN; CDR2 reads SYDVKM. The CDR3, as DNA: TGTGCCAGCAGTTCCACTAGCGGGGGGTCTACCAAAAACATTCAGTACTTC. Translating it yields CASSSTSGGSTKNIQYF.

The CDR3 sequence is CAISVGPVGTSNTQPGPINEKLFF. CDR3 nucleotides: TGTGCCATCAGTGTAGGTCCGGTGGGGACCTCAAATACACAGCCTGGTCCCATCAATGAAAAACTGTTTTTT. The V gene is TRBV10-3, the J gene TRBJ1-4; TRBD1 might be the D (5 bases). Trimming took 4 bases from V and 5 from J, leaving 41 bases between them. CDR3 length: 24 amino acids. CDR1 and CDR2 from the germline V gene are ENHRY and SYGVKD.

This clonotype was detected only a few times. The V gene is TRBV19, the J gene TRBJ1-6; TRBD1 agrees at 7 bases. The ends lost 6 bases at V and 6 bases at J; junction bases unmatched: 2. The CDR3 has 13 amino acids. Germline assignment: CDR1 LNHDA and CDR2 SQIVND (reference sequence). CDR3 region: CASRDRSNSPLHF. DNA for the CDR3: TGTGCCAGTAGGGACAGGAGTAATTCACCCCTCCACTTT.

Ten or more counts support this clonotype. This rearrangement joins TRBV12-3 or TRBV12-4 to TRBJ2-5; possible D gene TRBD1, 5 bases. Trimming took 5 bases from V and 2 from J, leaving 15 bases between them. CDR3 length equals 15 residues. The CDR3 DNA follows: TGTGCCAGCAGTCTAGGGGCAGGCGCTCAAGAGACCCAGTACTTC. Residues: CASSLGAGAQETQYF.

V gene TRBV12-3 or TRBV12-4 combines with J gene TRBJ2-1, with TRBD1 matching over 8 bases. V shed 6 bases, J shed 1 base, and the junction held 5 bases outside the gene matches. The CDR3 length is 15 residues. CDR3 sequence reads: CASRPQGASYNEQFF. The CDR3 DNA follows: TGTGCCAGCAGACCGCAGGGGGCTTCCTACAATGAGCAGTTCTTC.

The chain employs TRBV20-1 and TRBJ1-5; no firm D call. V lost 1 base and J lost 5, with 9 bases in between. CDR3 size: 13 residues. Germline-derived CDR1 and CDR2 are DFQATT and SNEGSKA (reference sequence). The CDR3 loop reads CSARGIRDQPQHF. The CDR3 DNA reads TGCAGTGCTAGAGGGATACGGGATCAGCCCCAGCATTTT.